The following is a TCR beta chain sequence with its context. A sample-barcoded 5' primer and a J-beta primer mix were used in a second PCR of roughly 7 to 11 cycles. From the 5' RACE reads, TCRdb called clonotypes with MiXCR, one entry per CDR3 protein. The sample lists around 1.5 million distinct CDR3 sequences, roughly 64% occurring once. The data are from a study of blood T cells in healthy people across ages. Study-wide background: The template switching approach captured approximately one barcoded beta molecule for every two T cells.

Staff drew roughly 10 milliliters of peripheral blood from each donor. Total RNA extracted from each sample amounted to at least 6 micrograms. The germline V and J ends were trimmed by 8 bases and 1 base, with 11 bases remaining between them. The CDR3 has 13 residues. The V gene's germline CDR1 is MDHEN and CDR2 SYDVKM. The chain carries TRBV28 and TRBJ2-5, with TRBD1 as a possible D gene (5 bases). Sequencing used blood. The clonotype comes from a man between 18 and 35 years old in good health. CDR3 coding DNA: TGTGCCAGCGAACCAGGGTCCCAAGAGACCCAGTACTTC. Residues: CASEPGSQETQYF.